This TCR beta chain was profiled in a study of OX40 agonist ivuxolimab in advanced cancers. The CDR3 is 13 residues long. CDR1 SGDLS and CDR2 YYNGEE come from the germline V gene. The V segment lost 3 bases and the J segment 10 bases; nucleotides outside the gene matches: 7. Repertoires were generated with immunoSEQ multiplex PCR, while TCRdb's copy carries only in-frame clones and drops some. The data show 35,000 to 40,000 clones, around 93% seen once. The chain couples TRBV9 to TRBJ1-1; 9 bases match TRBD1. The material was CD4+ or CD8+ T cells sorted from blood, obtained in a trial of the OX40 agonist ivuxolimab. This receptor was identified in an adult with an advanced solid tumor such as melanoma, head and neck, liver or kidney cancer. This chain's CDR3 is CASSGRTGDGAFF. The CDR3 DNA follows: TGTGCCAGCAGCGGACGGACAGGGGATGGAGCTTTCTTT.